The entry below describes one TCR beta chain. Its antigen is not known. The data originate from a study of cytomegalovirus exposure and HLA in healthy donors. Regarding the study as a whole: Most TCR beta V segments were productive about 87% or about 30% of the time in an earlier analysis.

The CDR3 covers 13 residues. Germline CDR1 and CDR2: LNHDA and SQIVND (reference sequence). V lost 6 bases, J lost 5 bases, and 13 bases lay in between. Use of 60 Vbeta and 13 Jbeta primers characterized the PCR. Clones were sequenced by immunoSEQ multiplex PCR, and TCRdb holds only the in-frame ones, with some missing. The top ten hold just over 8.5% of the sample, which has 120,000 to 150,000 clones, approximately 80% seen once. The TCR was taken from a woman aged 45-59 years in good health and CMV-seropositive. Source material: PBMCs. J is TRBJ2-5 and V is TRBV19; the D gene is possibly TRBD2 (5 bases). CDR3 DNA sequence: TGTGCCAGTAGAAAAGGAGAGGGTGAGACCCAGTACTTC. Protein: CASRKGEGETQYF.